The 19 T cell receptor beta chains presented below share a single source sample, sequenced in a study of shared clonotypes between healthy human individuals. The table came from immunoSEQ multiplex PCR; TCRdb's copy has only in-frame clones and leaves some out. This sample has 2 million or so clones; over 85% occur once, and the top ten carry roughly 1.1%. CD8 cells classed as naive were CD45RO-negative and positively selected for CCR7, excluding terminally differentiated effector memory CD45RA+ cells. Sample: naive CD8+ T cells sorted from blood. The receptors originated from a man between 18 and 29 years old in good health.

This clone was observed a single time. The rearrangement links TRBV27 to TRBJ2-7; D could derive from TRBD1 or TRBD2 (6 bases each). Germline CDR1 and CDR2: MNHEY and SMNVEV (reference sequence). The length of the CDR3 is 17 residues. The ends were cut back, 0 bases at V and 0 bases at J, with 15 bases in the middle. The CDR3 nucleotides read TGTGCCAGCAGTTTATCGGGTACGGGGGCCATCTCCTACGAGCAGTACTTC. It codes for CASSLSGTGAISYEQYF.

J is TRBJ2-1 and V is TRBV2, with 11 bases that match TRBD2. Per germline, CDR1 SNHLY and CDR2 FYNNEI. CDR3 size: 17 residues. V shed 4 bases and J 1 base; nucleotides not matched to a gene: 6. CDR3 nucleotides: TGTGCCAGCAGTGCAAGGCTAGCGGGAGGTTCCTACAATGAGCAGTTCTTC. This gives the protein CASSARLAGGSYNEQFF.

This rearrangement joins TRBV9 to TRBJ2-1, with 8 bases lining up with TRBD1. Germline-derived CDR1 and CDR2 are SGDLS and YYNGEE. The V gene end was trimmed by 3 bases and the J gene end by 9 bases; junction bases not matched to a gene: 8. The CDR3 contains 14 residues. The CDR3 DNA is TGTGCCAGCAGCGACAAGACAGGGGAGACTGAGCAGTTCTTC. Amino acid sequence: CASSDKTGETEQFF.

As to this clone: Since no conserved phenylalanine or tryptophan closes the CDR3, a read error is the likely cause. Because the CDR3's place on the DNA is in doubt, the DNA is left out and the CDR3 is given as listed by TCRdb. The V gene is TRBV28, the J gene TRBJ1-4; TRBD1 is the table's D call, not checked against the DNA. Including both end residues, the CDR3 is 11 amino acids long. Germline V gives CDR1 MDHEN, CDR2 SYDVKM. CDR3 loop: CASSPGQQSIL.

This clone was seen only once. The rearrangement links TRBV5-1 to TRBJ1-6; D might be TRBD1 (6 bases). Germline CDR1 and CDR2: SGHRS and YFSETQ. V shed 0 bases and J shed 7 bases, with 20 bases lying between them. The CDR3 loop spans 18 amino acids. CDR3 region: CASSLGDGLGGLNSPLHF. CDR3 nucleotides: TGCGCCAGCAGCTTGGGCGATGGGTTAGGGGGGTTGAATTCACCCCTCCACTTT.

This chain uses TRBV27 with TRBJ2-5; the D gene is possibly TRBD2 (6 bases). CDR3 length equals 14 residues. V was pared by 9 bases and J by 4 bases, with 18 bases between. Germline V gene data show CDR1 as MNHEY and CDR2 as SMNVEV (reference sequence). In DNA form, the CDR3 reads TGTGCCAGTAGAGAGCCCCAAGCGGGAGAGACCCAGTACTTC. Translation gives CASREPQAGETQYF.

J is TRBJ1-3 and V is TRBV4-3; D gene unclear. Germline loops: CDR1 LGHNA, CDR2 YSLEER. This CDR3 has 16 amino acids. V lost 3 bases and J 4 bases, leaving 16 bases between the germline ends. Here the CDR3 reads CASSHLPGSEGNTIYF. The CDR3 DNA reads TGCGCCAGCAGCCACTTGCCGGGCTCGGAAGGAAACACCATATATTTT.

The V and J genes are TRBV5-1 and TRBJ2-1; no clear D gene. This CDR3 spans 15 amino acids. The V gene lost 2 bases and the J gene lost 2 bases, with 11 bases spanning the gap. Germline CDR1 is SGHRS and CDR2 is YFSETQ. The CDR3 DNA reads TGCGCCAGCAGCTTTAAACAGTCCCCCTACAATGAGCAGTTCTTC. Protein: CASSFKQSPYNEQFF. Complete variable domain (other parts from reference TRBV5-1 and TRBJ2-1): KAGVTQTPRYLIKTRGQQVTLSCSPISGHRSVSWYQQTPGQGLQFLFEYFSETQRNKGNFPGRFSGRQFSNSRSEMNVSTLELGDSALYLCASSFKQSPYNEQFFGPGTRLTVL.

J is TRBJ2-7 and V is TRBV27; the match to TRBD1 covers 11 bases. Germline assignment: CDR1 MNHEY and CDR2 SMNVEV (reference sequence). V lost 1 base, J lost 3 bases, and 5 bases stayed unmatched. The CDR3 has 16 amino acids. DNA for the CDR3: TGTGCCAGCAGTTTATTAGGGACAGGGGGAGTCTACGAGCAGTACTTC. It yields the protein CASSLLGTGGVYEQYF.

The chain carries TRBV9 and TRBJ2-1; TRBD1 matches at 8 bases. Germline V gene sequence: CDR1 SGDLS, CDR2 YYNGEE. There are 20 residues in the CDR3. V lost 4 bases and J lost 6; bases outside the gene matches: 24. This CDR3 reads CASSNNPGTGRAMGSNEQFF. CDR3 nucleotides: TGTGCCAGCAGCAACAACCCCGGGACAGGCAGGGCTATGGGATCCAATGAGCAGTTCTTC.

This clone appeared once. The genes are TRBV29-1 and TRBJ2-3; D may be TRBD2 (7 bases). From germline, CDR1 is SQVTM and CDR2 ANQGSEA. V was cut by 7 bases and J by 2 bases, with 13 bases left in between. This CDR3 is 13 amino acids long. This chain's CDR3 is CSATGGLTDTQYF. Here the CDR3 DNA reads TGCAGCGCGACCGGGGGGCTCACAGATACGCAGTATTTT.

This rearrangement joins TRBV6-5 to TRBJ2-1; D possibly corresponds to TRBD1 (6 bases). V was shortened by 4 bases and J by 2 bases, with 15 bases between the two germline ends. This CDR3 has 16 residues. Germline values: CDR1 MNHEY, CDR2 SVGAGI. CDR3 coding DNA: TGTGCCAGCAGTTCCTCCGCTGGGGGCCCCTACAATGAGCAGTTCTTC. It specifies CASSSSAGGPYNEQFF.

This clone is a singleton in its sample. The gene calls are TRBV28 and TRBJ1-6; D is possibly TRBD1 (6 bases). The V end was cut by 3 bases, the J end by 7 bases, with 22 bases between. CDR1 and CDR2 from the germline V gene are MDHEN and SYDVKM. The CDR3 length is 18 residues. The CDR3 DNA is TGTGCCAGCAGTTTTCGGGGGATACAGGGACCTCTGAATTCACCCCTCCACTTT. Protein product: CASSFRGIQGPLNSPLHF.

Worth noting for this clone: This sample also contains other DNA sequences that code for the same CDR3. This rearrangement joins TRBV30 to TRBJ1-1; no clear D. V was shortened by 6 bases and J by 0 bases, with 5 bases between the two germline ends. The CDR3 consists of 11 residues. Germline V CDR1 and CDR2: GTSNPN, SVGIG (reference sequence). The CDR3 is CACGMNTEAFF. The CDR3 DNA reads as TGTGCCTGCGGGATGAACACTGAAGCTTTCTTT.

This clone was observed a single time. CDR3 in DNA: TGTGCCAGCAGCTTAGGTAGCTACTACGAGCAGTACTTC. Its protein product is CASSLGSYYEQYF. V and J are TRBV11-2 and TRBJ2-7; D is undetermined. Germline values: CDR1 SGHAT, CDR2 FQNNGV. This CDR3 region has 13 residues. The V gene lost 1 base and the J gene lost 3 bases, with 7 bases spanning the gap.

This chain connects TRBV19 to TRBJ1-2, with 8 bases matching TRBD1. V shed 3 bases, J shed 3 bases, and the junction held 15 bases outside the gene matches. The CDR3 runs 18 residues. CDR1 is LNHDA, CDR2 SQIVND, per germline (reference sequence). The CDR3 region is CASSISGQGEIFHYGYTF. CDR3 in DNA: TGTGCCAGTAGTATTTCCGGACAGGGTGAGATCTTTCACTATGGCTACACCTTC.

The V call is TRBV30, the J call TRBJ2-7; no clear D. The CDR3 contains 13 residues. V lost 1 base, J lost 4 bases, and 11 bases lay in between. Germline CDR1 reads GTSNPN; CDR2 reads SVGIG (reference sequence). In DNA, the CDR3 is TGTGCCTGGAGTGAAATGGGCGTATACGAGCAGTACTTC. This sequence encodes CAWSEMGVYEQYF.

CDR3 loop: CASSQDKGPGHGYTF. DNA for the CDR3: TGCGCCAGCAGCCAAGATAAAGGACCGGGCCATGGCTACACCTTC. V is TRBV4-1 and J is TRBJ1-2; D is ambiguous. The V end was cut by 0 bases, the J end by 6 bases, with 14 bases between. CDR3 length: 15 residues. Germline lookup yields CDR1 MGHRA and CDR2 YSYEKL.

The chain joins TRBV11-2 to TRBJ2-1; unclear D gene. Trimming cost V 7 bases and J 8 bases, with 6 bases left between them. The CDR3 has 10 residues. The germline V gene has CDR1 SGHAT and CDR2 FQNNGV. The CDR3 DNA reads as TGTGCCAGCAAACTGGATGAGCAGTTCTTC. It translates to CASKLDEQFF. The entire variable domain, with the rest obtained from reference TRBV11-2 and TRBJ2-1, is as follows: EAGVAQSPRYKIIEKRQSVAFWCNPISGHATLYWYQQILGQGPKLLIQFQNNGVVDDSQLPKDRFSAERLKGVDSTLKIQPAKLEDSAVYLCASKLDEQFFGPGTRLTVL.